This is a list of T cell receptor beta chains from one sample in a study of vaccination and CD4 T cells after COVID-19. These receptors lack a known antigen. TCRdb passed the PCR reads through MiXCR, listing each CDR3 protein once. The sample holds just under 20,000 distinct CDR3 sequences, about 42% seen once. This specimen was CD4+ T cells from blood, cultured in vitro, taken before SARS-CoV-2 vaccination. Receptors originate from a human donor who received a COVID-19 vaccine. CDR3s include the opening cysteine and the closing phenylalanine or tryptophan. The D gene is left open where the match is weak. Clone size is not always given. Where it is, it says once, few, many or a class for expanded clones.

d_gene	v_gene	abundance	j_gene	CDR3aa	CDR3nt
-	TRBV30	few	TRBJ1-1	CAWSYFSGGAFF	TGTGCCTGGAGTTATTTCTCCGGGGGGGCTTTCTTT
TRBD2	TRBV5-5	few	TRBJ2-3	CASGLAGSRDTQYF	TGTGCCAGCGGACTAGCGGGGAGTAGGGATACGCAGTATTTT
-	TRBV5-4	-	TRBJ1-3	CASSAPGTHSGNTIYF	TGTGCCAGCAGCGCACCCGGGACGCACTCTGGAAACACCATATATTTT
TRBD1	TRBV27	-	TRBJ2-7	CASSFVQTGVHEQYF	TGTGCCAGCAGTTTCGTTCAAACAGGGGTCCACGAGCAGTACTTC
-	TRBV14	-	TRBJ2-7	CASSQAGRGEYF	TGTGCCAGCAGCCAGGCAGGCAGGGGGGAGTACTTC
TRBD2	TRBV10-3	-	TRBJ2-1	CAISGTSGELGEQFF	TGTGCCATTTCCGGGACTAGCGGGGAGCTCGGGGAGCAGTTCTTC
-	TRBV25-1	-	TRBJ2-5	CASLAGRETQYF	TGTGCCTCGCTGGCAGGGAGAGAGACCCAGTACTTC
-	TRBV19	-	TRBJ2-2	CASSIYGSTGELFF	TGTGCCAGTAGTATTTACGGGAGCACCGGGGAGCTGTTTTTT
TRBD1	TRBV5-4	-	TRBJ2-3	CASSLNRGSTDTQYF	TGTGCCAGCAGCCTAAACAGGGGTTCCACAGATACGCAGTATTTT
-	TRBV6-1	few	TRBJ1-2	CASSSDNYGYTF	TGTGCCAGCAGCTCAGATAATTATGGCTACACCTTC
TRBD2	TRBV12-3/TRBV12-4	-	TRBJ2-5	CASSLERGGAGETQYF	TGTGCCAGCAGTTTAGAGCGCGGGGGGGCCGGGGAGACCCAGTACTTC
TRBD2	TRBV24-1	-	TRBJ2-3	CATSDANLAGVTDTQYF	TGTGCCACCAGTGATGCGAACCTAGCGGGGGTAACAGATACGCAGTATTTT
-	TRBV7-2	few	TRBJ1-2	CASSLRDYGYTF	TGTGCCAGCAGCTTACGGGATTACGGCTACACCTTC
-	TRBV19	-	TRBJ2-3	CASSITTGGSGTDTQYF	TGTGCCAGTAGTATTACCACCGGCGGGTCGGGCACAGATACGCAGTATTTT
-	TRBV7-3	-	TRBJ1-3	CASSLSPGGGNTIYF	TGTGCCAGCAGCTTGTCGCCCGGAGGCGGAAACACCATATATTTT
-	TRBV7-8	-	TRBJ1-2	CASSPQQGMNGYTF	TGTGCCAGCAGCCCGCAACAGGGAATGAATGGCTACACCTTC
TRBD1	TRBV6-1	few	TRBJ2-6	CASSGTGKISGANVLTF	TGTGCCAGCAGTGGGACAGGGAAAATCTCTGGGGCCAACGTCCTGACTTTC
-	TRBV20-1	few	TRBJ2-3	CSAIFADTQYF	TGCAGTGCTATTTTTGCAGATACGCAGTATTTT
TRBD1	TRBV5-6	-	TRBJ2-5	CASSSGQGQYQETQYF	TGTGCCAGCAGTAGTGGACAGGGTCAGTACCAAGAGACCCAGTACTTC
-	TRBV6-1	-	TRBJ2-7	CASSQAGAGNEQYF	TGTGCCAGCAGTCAGGCAGGGGCGGGGAACGAGCAGTACTTC
TRBD1	TRBV5-1	-	TRBJ1-4	CASSFSGTGEEKLFF	TGCGCCAGCAGCTTTTCCGGGACAGGGGAGGAAAAACTGTTTTTT
TRBD1	TRBV7-9	-	TRBJ1-4	CASREIRGPNEKLFF	TGTGCCAGCCGAGAAATCAGGGGGCCCAATGAAAAACTGTTTTTT
TRBD1	TRBV19	few	TRBJ1-6	CASQGQGNSPLHF	TGTGCCAGTCAGGGACAGGGAAATTCACCCCTCCACTTT
-	TRBV29-1	-	TRBJ1-5	CSTSGGSNQPQHF	TGCAGCACCTCGGGGGGCTCCAATCAGCCCCAGCATTTT
-	TRBV30	-	TRBJ1-5	CAWSVRQAYQPQHF	TGTGCCTGGAGTGTACGCCAGGCTTATCAGCCCCAGCATTTT
-	TRBV9	-	TRBJ1-2	CASSPPGHHALIHGYTF	TGTGCCAGCAGCCCCCCGGGACACCACGCACTTATCCATGGCTACACCTTC
TRBD2	TRBV12-3/TRBV12-4	-	TRBJ2-3	CASSAGLAGGLTDTQYF	TGTGCCAGCAGTGCAGGACTAGCGGGGGGCCTCACAGATACGCAGTATTTT
-	TRBV20-1	-	TRBJ1-1	CTHRLGGVEAFF	TGCACCCACAGGTTAGGTGGGGTTGAAGCTTTCTTT
TRBD1	TRBV19	-	TRBJ1-6	CASSIDRQGLSPLHF	TGTGCCAGTAGTATAGATCGACAGGGGCTTTCACCCCTCCACTTT
-	TRBV20-1	-	TRBJ2-5	CSARREAIRGTQYF	TGCAGTGCTAGAAGGGAGGCCATACGGGGGACCCAGTACTTC
-	TRBV19	few	TRBJ1-2	CASRREWYGYTF	TGTGCCAGTAGGCGGGAGTGGTATGGCTACACCTTC
-	TRBV20-1	-	TRBJ2-5	CSARDPGSSQETQYF	TGCAGTGCTAGAGACCCAGGGTCTAGTCAAGAGACCCAGTACTTC
TRBD1	TRBV7-9	-	TRBJ1-6	CASSRKGAGSPLHF	TGTGCCAGCAGCCGCAAGGGGGCTGGGTCACCCCTCCACTTT
-	TRBV6-1	-	TRBJ2-3	CASSVSTVSSTDTQYF	TGTGCCAGCAGTGTGTCTACTGTCTCTAGCACAGATACGCAGTATTTT
TRBD1	TRBV24-1	-	TRBJ2-7	CATQSGTGYYEQYF	TGTGCCACCCAGTCCGGGACAGGTTACTACGAGCAGTACTTC
TRBD1	TRBV5-1	-	TRBJ2-3	CASSKNPGTGDSFSTDTQYF	TGCGCCAGCAGCAAGAACCCCGGGACAGGGGACTCCTTCAGCACAGATACGCAGTATTTT
-	TRBV4-2	-	TRBJ1-1	CASSRGQTPEAFF	TGTGCCAGCAGCCGTGGACAGACTCCTGAAGCTTTCTTT
TRBD1	TRBV6-4	-	TRBJ2-2	CASSDTGTGGPGELFF	TGTGCCAGCAGCGACACAGGGACAGGGGGGCCCGGGGAGCTGTTTTTT
-	TRBV12-5	-	TRBJ1-1	CASGLYASAEAFF	TGTGCTAGTGGTTTGTACGCATCGGCTGAAGCTTTCTTT
-	TRBV5-1	few	TRBJ1-1	CASSLMPRNTEAFF	TGCGCCAGCAGCTTGATGCCCCGGAACACTGAAGCTTTCTTT
-	TRBV28	-	TRBJ1-2	CASSLTTCYGYTF	TGTGCCAGCAGTTTGACGACATGCTATGGCTACACCTTC
-	TRBV24-1	-	TRBJ2-6	CATSLGTGANVLTF	TGTGCCACCTCTTTGGGGACTGGGGCCAACGTCCTGACTTTC
TRBD1	TRBV7-2	-	TRBJ1-2	CASSSWTGGDGYTF	TGTGCCAGCAGCTCTTGGACAGGGGGCGATGGCTACACCTTC
-	TRBV6-5	-	TRBJ2-7	CASSYSLGGPYEQYF	TGTGCCAGCAGTTATTCGTTAGGCGGGCCCTACGAGCAGTACTTC
TRBD1	TRBV12-3/TRBV12-4	-	TRBJ2-5	CASSPWTGGGETQYF	TGTGCCAGCAGTCCCTGGACAGGGGGCGGCGAGACCCAGTACTTC
-	TRBV7-9	-	TRBJ2-3	CASSLGGAGTDTQYF	TGTGCCAGCAGCTTGGGGGGGGCCGGCACAGATACGCAGTATTTT
-	TRBV10-2	-	TRBJ1-1	CASSVVTGGEAFF	TGCGCCAGCAGTGTAGTTACCGGCGGTGAAGCTTTCTTT
TRBD1	TRBV23-1	medium-sized	TRBJ1-2	CASSHRQGWRGYTF	TGCGCCAGCAGTCACAGACAGGGATGGAGAGGCTACACCTTC
TRBD2	TRBV19	-	TRBJ2-7	CASSIKPGTSYEQYF	TGTGCCAGTAGTATAAAACCCGGGACTAGCTACGAGCAGTACTTC
-	TRBV30	-	TRBJ2-7	CAWSWGRKTYEQYF	TGTGCCTGGAGTTGGGGGCGGAAGACCTACGAGCAGTACTTC
-	TRBV11-3	few	TRBJ2-7	CASSLVIHEQYF	TGTGCCAGCAGCTTAGTTATCCACGAGCAGTACTTC
TRBD2	TRBV2	-	TRBJ2-1	CASTALAGGYNEQFF	TGTGCCAGCACCGCTCTAGCGGGGGGTTACAATGAGCAGTTCTTC
-	TRBV9	-	TRBJ1-2	CASSVVFTGRDGYTF	TGTGCCAGCAGCGTAGTGTTCACGGGGAGAGATGGCTACACCTTC
-	TRBV6-1	-	TRBJ1-1	CATRRGMPTEAFF	TGTGCCACGAGGCGGGGCATGCCCACTGAAGCTTTCTTT
-	TRBV2	few	TRBJ2-7	CASSVLPSYEQYF	TGTGCCAGCAGTGTATTACCCTCCTACGAGCAGTACTTC
TRBD1	TRBV12-3/TRBV12-4	few	TRBJ1-6	CASLPAGQINSPLHF	TGTGCCAGCCTACCCGCGGGACAGATTAATTCACCCCTCCACTTT
-	TRBV12-3/TRBV12-4	-	TRBJ1-2	CASSLSREGGYTF	TGTGCCAGCAGTTTAAGCAGGGAGGGTGGCTACACCTTC
TRBD1	TRBV5-1	-	TRBJ2-5	CASRIGQGQETQYF	TGCGCCAGCAGAATAGGACAGGGACAAGAGACCCAGTACTTC
TRBD1	TRBV11-2	few	TRBJ2-1	CASSLAAGQGYYNEQFF	TGTGCCAGCAGCTTAGCAGCGGGACAGGGGTACTACAATGAGCAGTTCTTC
TRBD1	TRBV5-1	-	TRBJ1-1	CASSLGPDRLNTEAFF	TGCGCCAGCAGCTTAGGACCGGACAGGTTGAACACTGAAGCTTTCTTT